This T cell receptor (beta chain) was observed in a study of T cells after yellow fever vaccination (dated by TCRdb to the late 2010s). Notes on the research overall: Libraries from fractions with low cell numbers were prepared with the SMART-Seq v4 Ultra Low Input RNA kit. Blood samples were taken at several timepoints before and after primary and secondary immunization, and bulk PBMC replicates and cell subsets were isolated. To follow T-cell clones before and after primary and booster YFV17D yellow fever vaccination, bulk TCR alpha and beta repertoires were sequenced over time. Two healthy male donors made up the cohort, one aged 18 to 30 years and the other aged 30 to 40 years. General conclusions and limits of the study: Only two donors were included in the study, so the extent to which the findings can be generalized is limited. After the booster, most clones that had expanded after primary vaccination were detected again (roughly 96% of CD4 and more than 85% of CD8), suggesting broad maintenance of memory. Because abundant contaminating clonotypes from the bulk population could be contained in FACS-sorted repertoires, computational filtering was required. The secondary T-cell response was found to be weaker but faster than the primary response, with a peak reached on day 5 rather than on day 15. A small share of clonotypes occurred in both CD4 and CD8 compartments, likely arising from convergent recombination.

According to the study, the label for this sample's treatment or condition signals: live attenuated yellow fever vaccine strain. A standard Ficoll-Paque protocol was used to isolate PBMCs from peripheral blood. Dynabeads CD4 and CD8 positive selection kits were used to isolate CD4 and CD8 T-cell fractions. RNA was extracted with TriZol from bulk PBMCs, CD4 and CD8 fractions, and dextramer-positive and dextramer-negative fractions. CDR1 and CDR2 (LGHNA, YNFKEQ) derive from the germline V gene. The CDR3 starts with the cysteine, ends with the phenylalanine, and has 15 residues. The entry retains the CDR3 DNA only, 45 bases that are in frame from base 1. V is trimmed back by 7 bases and J by 8 bases, and the junction contains 9 bases that no gene match accounts for. The sequencer listed for this sample is Illumina NovaSeq 6000. TCR cDNA was synthesized by 5'RACE template switching, through which a universal primer site and unique molecular identifiers were introduced. Priming of cDNA synthesis was performed from both the TCR alpha and TCR beta constant segments. Libraries were amplified in two PCR steps, with sample barcodes and sequencing adapters added in the second step. Sequencing of libraries was performed on Illumina HiSeq 2500 (2x100 bp) or NovaSeq (2x150 bp). Per the source publication's procedure: MIGEC handled demultiplexing of reads and collapsing into UMI consensus sequences, while MiXCR performed V(D)J alignment. Clonotypes responding to the vaccine were identified with edgeR on replicate PBMC samples, with the criteria of FDR below 0.01 and a log2 fold change above 5 up to day 15. Bulk clonotypes were assigned CD4 or CD8 identity according to which sequenced CD4 or CD8 repertoire held them at higher abundance. TCRdb trimmed the raw reads at Q25, called clones with MiXCR and kept productive beta chains. Each CDR3 protein appears once, grouped with its most common genes and DNA. These V and J calls derive from TCRdb rather than the authors' analysis. The sample has 95,000 to 100,000 distinct CDR3 sequences on record, 4.5% to 6% of them singletons. Over 40% of the sample is held by the ten biggest clonotypes.

A note on this clonotype: This clone's antigen is unknown. No per-base quality is available; no much larger clone lies one base away.

This specimen was CD8+ T cells sorted from PBMCs, taken 10 days after the yellow fever booster vaccination. The chain uses TRBV4-2 and TRBJ2-1, and 12 junction bases match TRBD2. The receptor comes from a man aged 18 to 29 who received the YFV17D yellow fever vaccine. The nucleotide sequence reads as follows: TGTGCCAGCACGGGGTTGGCTAGCGGGGGGGATGAGCAGTTCTTC. The resulting protein is CASTGLASGGDEQFF.